This entry lists 29 T cell receptor beta chains sequenced from one sample in a study of CD4+ T cells in melanoma. TCRdb's table, derived via immunoSEQ multiplex PCR, lists solely in-frame clones and lacks some. The sample consists of about 10,000 clones, roughly four fifths of them appearing once. Source material: cells from a culture (not recorded whether cultured in vitro). Every receptor here comes from a human donor with melanoma.

The chain carries TRBV30 and TRBJ2-3, with unresolved D. This CDR3 spans 14 amino acids. Germline V gene data show CDR1 as GTSNPN and CDR2 as SVGIG (reference sequence). The V end lost 0 bases, the J end lost 6 bases, and 13 bases lay between the germline ends. The CDR3: CAWSVWGSADTQYF. The CDR3 DNA reads TGTGCCTGGAGTGTCTGGGGTTCTGCGGATACGCAGTATTTT.

V and J are TRBV7-8 and TRBJ2-7, with a possible D match to TRBD1 (5 bases). The CDR3 consists of 14 residues. The V gene's germline CDR1 is SGHVS and CDR2 FQNEAQ. V was shortened by 1 base and J by 3 bases, with 10 bases between the two germline ends. The CDR3 loop reads CASSLVAGYYEQYF. The CDR3 DNA follows: TGTGCCAGCAGCTTAGTTGCAGGGTACTACGAGCAGTACTTC.

The chain uses TRBV19 and TRBJ1-2; weak D call: TRBD1 (5 bases). The CDR3 sequence is 13 residues long. The germline gives CDR1 LNHDA, CDR2 SQIVND (reference sequence). V lost 3 bases to trimming and J lost 12 bases, with 17 bases between them. CDR3 in DNA: TGTGCCAGTAGTATCCGGGGGAGTTCCGGGGACACCTTC. Translating gives CASSIRGSSGDTF.

This rearrangement joins TRBV5-4 to TRBJ1-2; weak D call: TRBD1 (5 bases). V gave up 2 bases and J gave up 6 bases, with 20 bases separating them. Germline lookup yields CDR1 SGHNT and CDR2 YYREEE (reference sequence). CDR3 length equals 16 residues. CDR3 nucleotide sequence: TGTGCCAGCAGCTTCAGGACAAGTCCGACCACTGATGGCTACACCTTC. Translation gives CASSFRTSPTTDGYTF.

The gene calls are TRBV2 and TRBJ2-1; D is unclear. V was trimmed by 4 bases and J by 2 bases, leaving 15 bases between them. Germline V CDR1 and CDR2: SNHLY, FYNNEI. The CDR3 runs to 16 residues. The CDR3 region has the DNA TGTGCCAGCAGTGGCGCGGAGACCTCAGCCTACAATGAGCAGTTCTTC. Translation: CASSGAETSAYNEQFF.

The rearrangement joins TRBV24-1 to TRBJ2-2; 8 positions agree with TRBD1. CDR1 and CDR2 from the germline V gene are KGHDR and SFDVKD. Trimming cost V 3 bases and J 3 bases; bases outside gene matches: 5. This CDR3 comprises 16 residues. CDR3 amino acids: CATSDDRGGDTGELFF. CDR3 bases: TGTGCCACCAGTGATGACAGGGGCGGGGACACCGGGGAGCTGTTTTTT.

The V and J genes are TRBV7-2 and TRBJ2-7; D tentatively fits TRBD1 or TRBD2 (7 bases each). This CDR3 has 15 amino acids. Trimming cost V 2 bases and J 2 bases, with 13 bases left between them. Germline loops: CDR1 SGHTA, CDR2 FQGNSA. CDR3 residues: CASSLLPGGAYEQYF. The CDR3 nucleotides read TGTGCCAGCAGCTTACTCCCAGGGGGGGCCTACGAGCAGTACTTC. The full variable domain, with the rest looked up from reference TRBV7-2 and TRBJ2-7, is GAGVSQSPSNKVTEKGKDVELRCDPISGHTALYWYRQSLGQGLEFLIYFQGNSAPDKSGLPSDRFSAERTGGSVSTLTIQRTQQEDSAVYLCASSLLPGGAYEQYFGPGTRLTVT.

This clone was seen a few times. The chain is built from TRBV5-6 and TRBJ2-3; D is ambiguous. Germline V lookup: CDR1 SGHDT, CDR2 YYEEEE. V was shortened by 7 bases and J by 6 bases, with 9 bases between the two germline ends. This CDR3 contains 11 residues. This CDR3 reads CASQLGDTQYF. CDR3 sequence (DNA): TGTGCCAGCCAACTGGGGGATACGCAGTATTTT.

The V and J genes are TRBV11-2 and TRBJ1-2; unclear D gene. Germline V lookup: CDR1 SGHAT, CDR2 FQNNGV. Trimming removed 2 bases at V and 4 bases at J, with 8 bases between. The CDR3 runs to 13 residues. The CDR3 nucleotides read TGTGCCAGCAGCTTACCCTACGGCTATGGCTACACCTTC. This gives the protein CASSLPYGYGYTF.

V is TRBV9 and J is TRBJ1-6; D not certain. The V gene's germline CDR1 is SGDLS and CDR2 YYNGEE. Deletions cut 4 bases from V and 13 bases from J, with 24 bases between. The CDR3 has 16 residues. CDR3 sequence reads: CASSTPPGSPGGPLHF. The CDR3, as DNA: TGTGCCAGCAGCACCCCCCCGGGGAGCCCAGGTGGTCCCCTCCACTTT. The variable domain in full, completed from reference TRBV9 and TRBJ1-6, reads DSGVTQTPKHLITATGQRVTLRCSPRSGDLSVYWYQQSLDQGLQFLIQYYNGEERAKGNILERFSAQQFPDLHSELNLSSLELGDSALYFCASSTPPGSPGGPLHFGNGTRLTVT.

The chain has TRBV6-1 and TRBJ1-1; D possibly corresponds to TRBD1 (5 bases). V lost 2 bases to trimming and J lost 7 bases, with 14 bases between them. The CDR3 covers 14 residues. Germline V gene data show CDR1 as MNHNS and CDR2 as SASEGT. CDR3 region: CASSELRGSGEAFF. The CDR3 nucleotides read TGTGCCAGCAGTGAATTAAGGGGCAGCGGTGAAGCTTTCTTT.

This clone was observed a handful of times. The CDR3 here is CAWSGRTGDFNQPQHF. CDR3 DNA: TGTGCCTGGAGTGGGAGGACCGGGGATTTCAATCAGCCCCAGCATTTT. This chain joins TRBV30 and TRBJ1-5; D remains ambiguous. The V and J ends lost 1 base and 3 bases respectively, with 16 bases between them. Germline CDR1 and CDR2: GTSNPN and SVGIG (reference sequence). The CDR3 contains 16 residues.

Remarks on this clone: One junction end disagrees with the germline gene, perhaps due to a read error. The chain uses TRBV6-6 and TRBJ2-7; no firm D call. The CDR3 runs to 13 residues. Germline V CDR1 and CDR2: MNHNY, SVGAGI (reference sequence). The CDR3 loop reads CASSYSANYAQYF. The CDR3 nucleotides read TGTGCCAGCAGTTACTCGGCTAACTACGCGCAGTACTTC.

V gene TRBV10-3 combines with J gene TRBJ2-3; 8 bases fit TRBD1. With V trimmed by 10 bases and J by 5 bases, 11 bases remained unmatched. Germline assignment: CDR1 ENHRY and CDR2 SYGVKD. The CDR3 consists of 14 residues. DNA of the CDR3: TGTGCCACACGACAGGGGCTGACAGAAGATACGCAGTATTTT. Translating gives CATRQGLTEDTQYF.

The chain joins TRBV7-3 to TRBJ2-2; a weak D match, TRBD2 (6 bases). The germline V gene has CDR1 SGHTA and CDR2 FQGTGA. The V and J ends lost 2 bases and 4 bases respectively, with 8 bases between them. The CDR3 is 14 amino acids. The CDR3 DNA sequence: TGTGCCAGCAGCTTATTGGGGGGCACCGGGGAGCTGTTTTTT. Residues: CASSLLGGTGELFF.

J is TRBJ2-7 and V is TRBV12-3 or TRBV12-4; no firm D call. The CDR3 extends over 11 amino acids. V lost 5 bases and J lost 3, with 5 bases in between. The CDR3 bases are TGTGCCAGCAGTCTCAACTACGAGCAGTACTTC. It specifies CASSLNYEQYF.

This clone was counted a few times. The chain couples TRBV30 to TRBJ1-3, with D possibly being TRBD1 (5 bases). Germline V gives CDR1 GTSNPN, CDR2 SVGIG (reference sequence). Trimming took 2 bases from V and 3 from J, leaving 14 bases between them. This CDR3 comprises 15 residues. In DNA form, the CDR3 reads TGTGCCTGGAGTCGTGACAGTTTGTTTGGAAACACCATATATTTT. It yields the protein CAWSRDSLFGNTIYF.

This clone has just one count. The chain carries TRBV2 and TRBJ2-1; D is perhaps TRBD2 (5 bases). CDR1 and CDR2 (germline): SNHLY, FYNNEI. V lost 6 bases, J lost 6 bases, and 15 bases lay in between. CDR3 length: 14 residues. The CDR3 sequence: CASRKRREANEQFF. CDR3 DNA sequence: TGTGCCAGCAGAAAAAGACGGGAAGCCAATGAGCAGTTCTTC.

The CDR3 region is CASSRTRGQPQHF. The CDR3 coding sequence is TGTGCCAGCAGCCGCACCAGGGGCCAGCCCCAGCATTTT. This sequence joins TRBV5-6 and TRBJ1-5; a possible D gene is TRBD1 (6 bases). Trimming stripped 4 bases from V and 7 bases from J, with 12 bases between. The CDR3 is 13 amino acids. Germline V gives CDR1 SGHDT, CDR2 YYEEEE.

The J gene is TRBJ2-7, the V gene TRBV9; TRBD2 aligns across 9 bases. CDR1 and CDR2 (germline): SGDLS, YYNGEE. The V gene end was trimmed by 7 bases and the J gene end by 2 bases; junction bases not matched to a gene: 13. The CDR3 has 16 residues. Here the CDR3 DNA reads TGTGCCAGCGGGGTCCACCCCTCTAGCGGGACCTACGAGCAGTACTTC. Amino acids: CASGVHPSSGTYEQYF.

This clone was detected a few times. CDR3 region: CASSMGQAGNQPQHF. The CDR3 bases are TGTGCCAGTAGTATGGGACAGGCCGGGAATCAGCCCCAGCATTTT. This chain uses TRBV19 with TRBJ1-5; 8 bases are shared with TRBD1. V shed 3 bases, J shed 4 bases, and the junction held 5 bases outside the gene matches. The germline CDR1 and CDR2 sequences are LNHDA and SQIVND (reference sequence). The CDR3 is made up of 15 amino acids.

The V and J genes are TRBV9 and TRBJ1-2, with no clear D. Germline CDR1 reads SGDLS; CDR2 reads YYNGEE. Trimming took off 4 bases at V and 3 bases at J, with 7 bases between the two ends. This CDR3 is 12 amino acids long. The CDR3: CASSSYDYGYTF. As DNA, the CDR3 is TGTGCCAGCAGCTCCTACGACTATGGCTACACCTTC.

The rearrangement joins TRBV18 to TRBJ1-5, with D uncertain. V was cut by 1 base and J by 8 bases, with 6 bases left in between. Germline CDR1 and CDR2: KGHSH and LQKENI. The CDR3 extends over 12 amino acids. CDR3 protein: CASSPRGEPQHF. The DNA of the CDR3 is TGTGCCAGCTCACCACGAGGCGAGCCCCAGCATTTT.

The chain links TRBV9 to TRBJ2-1, with 12 bases identical to TRBD2. This CDR3 is 21 amino acids long. Germline CDR1 SGDLS, CDR2 YYNGEE. The J segment lost 3 bases and the V segment lost 4 bases, leaving 20 bases of the junction unmatched. CDR3 loop: CASSPGPTSGGPPVGYNEQFF. The DNA for the CDR3 is TGTGCCAGCAGCCCCGGTCCGACTAGCGGGGGACCCCCGGTGGGCTACAATGAGCAGTTCTTC.

This chain connects TRBV12-3 or TRBV12-4 to TRBJ1-2; possibly TRBD1 for D (5 bases). The CDR3 covers 13 residues. Deletions cut 6 bases from V and 3 bases from J, with 11 bases between. The CDR3, as DNA: TGTGCCAGCAGAAAAGGGGTCGACTATGGCTACACCTTC. Residues: CASRKGVDYGYTF.

In its sample, this clone ranks as large (0.1 to 1%). The V gene is TRBV7-9, the J gene TRBJ2-2; D may be TRBD2 (5 bases). Germline CDR1 SEHNR, CDR2 FQNEAQ (reference sequence). The CDR3 is 15 amino acids. Deletions cut 7 bases from V and 2 bases from J, with 14 bases between. The CDR3 protein is CASTHREGNTGELFF. CDR3 sequence (DNA): TGTGCCAGCACCCACCGAGAGGGAAACACCGGGGAGCTGTTTTTT.

V gene TRBV5-5 combines with J gene TRBJ2-1; D is possibly TRBD2 (6 bases). This CDR3 contains 15 residues. Germline V gives CDR1 SGHKS, CDR2 YYEKEE (reference sequence). The V and J ends lost 4 bases and 7 bases respectively, with 18 bases between them. The CDR3 bases are TGTGCCAGCAGCCCCTACGTGGGGAGGATAAATGAGCAGTTCTTC. Translating gives CASSPYVGRINEQFF.

This chain connects TRBV9 to TRBJ1-1; 7 nucleotides line up with TRBD1. CDR3 length equals 18 residues. CDR1 is SGDLS, CDR2 YYNGEE, per germline. J gave up 1 base and V 0 bases, and 12 bases lay outside the gene matches. The CDR3 is CASSVGASPWTGNTEAFF. Here the CDR3 DNA reads TGTGCCAGCAGCGTAGGGGCTTCCCCGTGGACAGGGAACACTGAAGCTTTCTTT. Variable domain in full (rest from reference TRBV9 and TRBJ1-1): DSGVTQTPKHLITATGQRVTLRCSPRSGDLSVYWYQQSLDQGLQFLIQYYNGEERAKGNILERFSAQQFPDLHSELNLSSLELGDSALYFCASSVGASPWTGNTEAFFGQGTRLTVV.

This chain links TRBV4-1 with TRBJ1-2, with D unresolved. Germline values: CDR1 MGHRA, CDR2 YSYEKL. The CDR3 is made up of 15 amino acids. V shed 1 base and J shed 2 bases, with 11 bases lying between them. Here the CDR3 reads CASSQVVRENYGYTF. In nucleotides, the CDR3 is TGCGCCAGCAGCCAAGTAGTTCGGGAAAACTATGGCTACACCTTC.